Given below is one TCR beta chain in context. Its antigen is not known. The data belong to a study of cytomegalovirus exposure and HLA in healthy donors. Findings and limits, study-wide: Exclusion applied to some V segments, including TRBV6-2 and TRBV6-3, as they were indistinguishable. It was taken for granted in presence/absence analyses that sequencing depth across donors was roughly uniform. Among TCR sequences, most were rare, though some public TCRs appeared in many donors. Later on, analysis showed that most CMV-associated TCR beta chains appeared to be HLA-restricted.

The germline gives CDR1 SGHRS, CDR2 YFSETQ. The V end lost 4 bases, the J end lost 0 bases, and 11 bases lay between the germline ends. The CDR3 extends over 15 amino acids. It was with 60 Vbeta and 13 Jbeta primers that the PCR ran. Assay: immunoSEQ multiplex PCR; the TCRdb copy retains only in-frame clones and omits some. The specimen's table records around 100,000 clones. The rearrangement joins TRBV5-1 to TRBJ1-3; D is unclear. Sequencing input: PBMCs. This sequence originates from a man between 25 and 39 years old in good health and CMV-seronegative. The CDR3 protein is CASSADTASGNTIYF. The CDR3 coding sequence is TGCGCCAGCAGCGCCGACACAGCCTCTGGAAACACCATATATTTT.